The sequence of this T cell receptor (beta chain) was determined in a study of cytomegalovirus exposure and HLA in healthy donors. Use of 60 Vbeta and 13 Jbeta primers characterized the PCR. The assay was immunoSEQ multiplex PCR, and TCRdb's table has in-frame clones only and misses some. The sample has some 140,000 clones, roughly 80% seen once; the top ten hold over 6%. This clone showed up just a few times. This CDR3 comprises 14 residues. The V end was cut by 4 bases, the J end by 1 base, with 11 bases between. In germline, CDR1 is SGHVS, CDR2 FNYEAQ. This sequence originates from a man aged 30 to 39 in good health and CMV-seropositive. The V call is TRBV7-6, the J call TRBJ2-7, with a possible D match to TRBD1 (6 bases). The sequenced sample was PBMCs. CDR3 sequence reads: CASSSTGISYEQYF. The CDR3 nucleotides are TGTGCCAGCAGCTCTACAGGGATTTCCTACGAGCAGTACTTC.